The T cell receptor beta chain under discussion was sequenced for a study of post-analysis software for immune sequencing data (dated by TCRdb to the mid-2010s). For context, the study as a whole: Recorded disease courses included relapsing-remitting, secondary progressive and progressive-relapsing multiple sclerosis, with some patients lacking subtype annotation. The patient repertoires were compared against approximately ten previously published healthy control repertoires obtained from donors aged 6 to 25 years. A subset of samples was prepared in parallel using single-end sample barcoding, then pooled and co-amplified after Illumina adapter ligation.

In the case of this clonotype: The target of this receptor is not known. Nothing much larger sits one base from this clone, and base qualities are not available.

From a lookup of the germline V gene, CDR1 and CDR2 are MDHEN and SYDVKM. From the cysteine up to the phenylalanine, the CDR3 has a length of 17 residues. Kept here is only the CDR3 DNA, which spans 51 bases and is read in frame from base 1. V lost 5 bases and J lost 0 bases, and the count of bases not matched to a germline gene is 7. The library was generated by PCR. The instrument given in TCRdb is Illumina HiSeq 2500. Unique molecular identifiers were incorporated into TCR beta cDNA libraries to reduce PCR and sequencing biases. Roughly 0.5 million cDNA molecules were obtained per 1 to 10 million input T cells, so each molecule approximated one T cell. Patient libraries were prepared and sequenced with the same protocol used for the earlier healthy control dataset. Samples belonging to the same batch were prepared together, multiplexed and sequenced on a shared HiSeq lane. As for the original processing: Raw barcoded reads were processed with MIGEC, discarding single-read molecular identifier groups before consensus assembly and CDR3 extraction. Clonotype tables were post-analysed with VDJtools, normalizing diversity by down-sampling all datasets to the smallest sample size. To correct batch-related cross-sample contamination, repertoire overlap clustering matched CDR3 amino acid sequences but not nucleotide sequences. The public sequencing data were trimmed at Q25 with fastp and processed into clonotypes with MiXCR by TCRdb, which kept only in-frame beta chains. Rows merge per CDR3 protein into single entries with the most common DNA and genes. The V and J calls were not made by the authors but by TCRdb's processing. In all, the sample holds hundreds of thousands of distinct CDR3 sequences, and 59% of those were seen once. The top ten hold over 9% of the sample.

Overall study outcomes, separate from this receptor: The control group was slightly older than the multiple sclerosis patient group. Strong co-clustering of samples prepared in the same batch was shown by direct clustering with F measure, prompting a batch-effect correction. A handful of TRBV segments, including TRBV5-6, TRBV5-1 and TRBV20-1, were significantly more frequent in patients than controls. Normalized Chao1 diversity was significantly lower in multiple sclerosis patients than controls, suggesting substantial peripheral T-cell clonal expansion.

TCR beta repertoires were profiled from peripheral blood of roughly 13 young patients with multiple sclerosis to demonstrate the VDJtools post-analysis software. Multiple sclerosis patients were children and adolescents aged roughly 6 to 16 years. Source material: blood. The sequence derives from a girl aged 2 to 10 with multiple sclerosis. Recombination joined TRBV28 with TRBJ1-6, with 7 junctional bases fitting TRBD1. This receptor carries the CDR3 CASSPGTVPSYNSPLHF. The sequenced DNA: TGTGCCAGCAGTCCAGGGACAGTCCCCTCCTATAATTCACCCCTCCACTTT.